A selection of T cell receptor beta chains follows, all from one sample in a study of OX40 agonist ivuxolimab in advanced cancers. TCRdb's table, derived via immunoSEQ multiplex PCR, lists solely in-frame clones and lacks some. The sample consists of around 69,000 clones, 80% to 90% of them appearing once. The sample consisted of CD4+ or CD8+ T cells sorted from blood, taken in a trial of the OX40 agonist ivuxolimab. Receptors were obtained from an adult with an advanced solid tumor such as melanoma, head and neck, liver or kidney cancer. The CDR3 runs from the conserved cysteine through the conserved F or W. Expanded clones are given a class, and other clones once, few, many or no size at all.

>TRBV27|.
CASSPRPGQGAGRNPNEKLFF
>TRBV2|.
CASTSQTPETQYF
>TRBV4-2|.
CASSQDATEAFF
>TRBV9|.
CASSQGRSNQPQHF
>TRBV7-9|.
CASSSTITGGPSPNEQFF
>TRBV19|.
CASSALGTEAFF
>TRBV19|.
CASSTPEGILYGYTF
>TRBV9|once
CASSAQGYTEAFF
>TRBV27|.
CASSFQQGLGWEKLFF
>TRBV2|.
CATSGRTGHYGYTF
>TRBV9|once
CASSVEPGQNYEQYF
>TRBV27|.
CASSSRDREADYGYTF
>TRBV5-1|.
CASSYGTLEKLFF
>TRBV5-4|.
CASSLGGSDYGYTF
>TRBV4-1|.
CASSQEAPSAYEQYF
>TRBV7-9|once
CASSLLGSEQYF
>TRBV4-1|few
CASSQEGQGVFEQYF
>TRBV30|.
CAWSGQVMDEQYF
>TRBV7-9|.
CASSDTRAEQFF
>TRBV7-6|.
CASSQSGRASEQYF
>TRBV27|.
CASRRTGGAAEAFF
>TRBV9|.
CASSAAGAPSPLHF
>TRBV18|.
CASSIGGMTEAFF
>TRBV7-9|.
CASSPVSDYEQYF
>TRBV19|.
CASSIFGRPNQPQHF
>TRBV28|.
CASSPRGGLAEAFF